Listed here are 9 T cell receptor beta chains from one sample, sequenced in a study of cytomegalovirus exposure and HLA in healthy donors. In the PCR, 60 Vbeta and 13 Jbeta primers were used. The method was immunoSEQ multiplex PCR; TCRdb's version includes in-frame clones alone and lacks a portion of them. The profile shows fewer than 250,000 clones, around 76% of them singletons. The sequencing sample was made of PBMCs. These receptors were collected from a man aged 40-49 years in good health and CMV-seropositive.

The CDR3 bases are TGTGCCAGCAGTGATCGGGACAGGGTGAGTTACGAGCAGTACGTC. It translates to CASSDRDRVSYEQYV. The J gene is TRBJ2-7, the V gene TRBV2; 9 bases agree with TRBD1. CDR3 length: 15 residues. V was pared by 3 bases and J by 4 bases, with 7 bases of the junction left unmatched. Per germline, CDR1 SNHLY and CDR2 FYNNEI.

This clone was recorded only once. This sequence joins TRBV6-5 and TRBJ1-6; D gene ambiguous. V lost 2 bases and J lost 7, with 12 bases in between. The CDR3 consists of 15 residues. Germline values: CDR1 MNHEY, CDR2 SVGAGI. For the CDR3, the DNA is TGTGCCAGCAGTTACGGGGAGGGAAAGAATTCACCCCTCCACTTT. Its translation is CASSYGEGKNSPLHF.

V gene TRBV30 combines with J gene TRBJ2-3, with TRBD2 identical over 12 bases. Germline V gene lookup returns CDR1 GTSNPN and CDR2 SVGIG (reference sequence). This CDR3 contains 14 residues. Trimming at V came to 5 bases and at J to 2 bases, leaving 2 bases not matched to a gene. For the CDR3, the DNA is TGTGCCTGGGGGACTAGCGGGTACACAGATACGCAGTATTTT. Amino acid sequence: CAWGTSGYTDTQYF.

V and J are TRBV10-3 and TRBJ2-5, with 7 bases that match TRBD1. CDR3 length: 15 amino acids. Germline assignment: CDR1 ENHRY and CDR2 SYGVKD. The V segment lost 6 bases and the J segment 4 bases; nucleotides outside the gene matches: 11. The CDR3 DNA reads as TGTGCCATCAGCGAACAGGGGCGCGTCTCAGAGACCCAGTACTTC. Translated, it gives CAISEQGRVSETQYF.

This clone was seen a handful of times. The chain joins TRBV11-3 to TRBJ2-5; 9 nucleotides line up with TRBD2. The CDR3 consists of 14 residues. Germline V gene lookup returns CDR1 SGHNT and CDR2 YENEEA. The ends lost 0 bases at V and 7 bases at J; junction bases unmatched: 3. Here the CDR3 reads CASSLDSREGTQYF. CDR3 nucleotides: TGTGCCAGCAGCTTAGATTCGCGGGAGGGGACCCAGTACTTC.

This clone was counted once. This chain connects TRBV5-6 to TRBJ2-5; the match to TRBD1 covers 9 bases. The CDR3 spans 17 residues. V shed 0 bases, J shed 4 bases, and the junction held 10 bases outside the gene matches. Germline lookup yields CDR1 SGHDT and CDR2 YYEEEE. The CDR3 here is CASSLEGQGWMGETQYF. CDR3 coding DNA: TGTGCCAGCAGCTTGGAGGGACAGGGATGGATGGGAGAGACCCAGTACTTC.

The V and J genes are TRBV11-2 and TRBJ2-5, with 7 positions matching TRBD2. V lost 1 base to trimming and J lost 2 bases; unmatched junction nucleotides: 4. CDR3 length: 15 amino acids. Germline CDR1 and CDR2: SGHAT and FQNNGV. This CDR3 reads CASSLGGAGQETQYF. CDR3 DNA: TGTGCCAGCAGCTTAGGAGGAGCGGGACAAGAGACCCAGTACTTC.

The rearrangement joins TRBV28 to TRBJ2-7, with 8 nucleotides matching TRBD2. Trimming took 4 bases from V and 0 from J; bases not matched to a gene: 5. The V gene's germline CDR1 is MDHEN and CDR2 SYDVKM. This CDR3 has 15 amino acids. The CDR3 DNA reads TGTGCCAGCAGTTATCTAGCGGGCTACTCCTACGAGCAGTACTTC. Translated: CASSYLAGYSYEQYF.

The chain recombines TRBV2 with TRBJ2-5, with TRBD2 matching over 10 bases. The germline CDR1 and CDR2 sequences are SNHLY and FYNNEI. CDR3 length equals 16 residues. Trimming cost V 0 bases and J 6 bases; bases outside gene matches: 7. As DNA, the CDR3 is TGTGCCAGCAGTGAAGCGTGGGCTAGCGGGAGTCAGACCCAGTACTTC. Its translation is CASSEAWASGSQTQYF.